The 28 T cell receptor delta chains in this list originate from one sample, sequenced in a study of gamma-delta chains in newborns, infants, children. TCRdb reprocessed the reads using CATT. The top ten clones hold approximately 6.6% of a sample with more than 6,000 delta-chain clones, roughly 10% of them seen once. Specimen: blood. Receptor source: a child who was a newborn, infant or young child, either healthy, febrile or measles-vaccinated (not recorded which).

By proportion, this clone is medium-sized (0.01 to 0.1%). The rearrangement uses TRDV2 and TRDJ1, with 8 bases lining up with TRDD3. This CDR3 spans 17 amino acids. After removal of 4 bases from V and 0 bases from J, the junction contained 12 bases not matched to a gene. Germline V gives CDR1 GEAIGNYY, CDR2 EKD. CDR3 protein: CACETMGDSPYTDKLIF. CDR3 sequence (DNA): TGTGCCTGTGAGACTATGGGGGATTCCCCGTACACCGATAAACTCATCTTT.

As regards this clone: The same CDR3 arises from other DNA sequences in this sample as well. The V and J genes are TRDV2 and TRDJ3, with 9 positions matching TRDD3. This CDR3 spans 19 amino acids. V gave up 0 bases and J gave up 1 base; unmatched junction bases: 6. Per the germline V gene, CDR1 is GEAIGNYY and CDR2 is EKD. The CDR3: CACDTVGDTGSWDTRQMFF. In DNA form, the CDR3 reads TGTGCCTGTGACACCGTAGGGGATACGGGGTCCTGGGACACCCGACAGATGTTTTTC.

CDR3 bases: TGTGCCTGTGACACCGCCTGGGGGATGCAAAAGAGCTCCTGGGACACCCGACAGATGTTTTTC. Its protein product is CACDTAWGMQKSSWDTRQMFF. This rearrangement joins TRDV2 to TRDJ3, with TRDD3 identical over 9 bases. V shed 0 bases and J 0 bases; nucleotides not matched to a gene: 11. Looked up from germline, CDR1 is GEAIGNYY and CDR2 is EKD. The CDR3 sequence is 21 residues long.

Relative to its sample, this clone is medium-sized. The rearrangement uses TRDV2 and TRDJ1; 13 nucleotides match TRDD3. Looked up from germline, CDR1 is GEAIGNYY and CDR2 is EKD. The CDR3 covers 17 residues. The trim removed 2 bases at V and 2 bases at J, leaving 7 bases unmatched. The CDR3 reads CACDRLGDTGGTDKLIF. Here the CDR3 DNA reads TGTGCCTGTGACAGACTGGGGGATACGGGGGGTACCGATAAACTCATCTTT.

By sample share, this clone is medium-sized. This chain joins TRDV2 and TRDJ1, with TRDD3 identical over 11 bases. V was pared by 2 bases and J by 0 bases, with 13 bases of the junction left unmatched. The CDR3 covers 19 residues. Germline CDR1 reads GEAIGNYY; CDR2 reads EKD. CDR3 amino acids: CACDSVLGDIQKYTDKLIF. CDR3 sequence (DNA): TGTGCCTGTGACAGCGTACTGGGGGATATTCAAAAGTACACCGATAAACTCATCTTT.

As regards this clone: With only one base between it and a far larger clone, this is likely a read error. The chain joins TRDV2 to TRDJ1; 7 nucleotides align to TRDD3. Germline V CDR1 and CDR2: GEAIGNYY, EKD. V lost 3 bases to trimming and J lost 2 bases; unmatched junction nucleotides: 2. The CDR3 loop spans 13 amino acids. This CDR3 reads CACDAWGTDKLIF. As DNA, the CDR3 is TGTGCCTGTGACGCCTGGGGGACCGATAAACTCATCTTT.

This clone ranks as medium-sized. The chain combines TRDV2 with TRDJ1; 13 nucleotides match TRDD3. V lost 2 bases to trimming and J lost 0 bases; unmatched junction nucleotides: 8. Germline V gives CDR1 GEAIGNYY, CDR2 EKD. The CDR3 is 18 residues long. This CDR3 reads CACDNLLGDTPYTDKLIF. The CDR3 DNA is TGTGCCTGTGACAATCTACTGGGGGATACGCCTTACACCGATAAACTCATCTTT.

This rearrangement joins TRDV2 to TRDJ1; 10 bases map to TRDD3. The V segment lost 3 bases and the J segment 4 bases; nucleotides outside the gene matches: 7. CDR3 length: 15 amino acids. The germline V gene encodes CDR1 GEAIGNYY and CDR2 EKD. The CDR3 sequence is CACDGLGDKNDKLIF. The DNA for the CDR3 is TGTGCCTGTGACGGGCTGGGGGATAAGAACGATAAACTCATCTTT.

In the case of this clone: Just one base apart from a much larger clone, this may be a read error. This CDR3 is also generated by other DNA sequences in the sample. The chain couples TRDV2 to TRDJ3; 8 nucleotides align to TRDD3. Looked up from germline, CDR1 is GEAIGNYY and CDR2 is EKD. The CDR3 runs to 19 residues. After removal of 0 bases from V and 0 bases from J, the junction contained 6 bases not matched to a gene. CDR3 in DNA: TGTGCCTGTGACACCATTACTGGGGGTCGCTCCTGGGACACCCGACAGATGTTTTTC. It specifies CACDTITGGRSWDTRQMFF.

This clone was seen only a few times. The chain is built from TRDV2 and TRDJ1; TRDD3 aligns across 11 bases. CDR1 GEAIGNYY and CDR2 EKD come from the germline V gene. This CDR3 is built from 26 residues. V lost 1 base and J lost 0; bases outside the gene matches: 33. CDR3 sequence reads: CACDTLAPLGDTASPPGPPYTDKLIF. The CDR3 nucleotides are TGTGCCTGTGACACTCTCGCGCCCCTGGGGGATACTGCCAGCCCCCCCGGACCCCCGTACACCGATAAACTCATCTTT.

As regards this clone: Other nucleotide sequences in the sample specify the same CDR3. This chain connects TRDV2 to TRDJ1, with 10 nucleotides matching TRDD3. The CDR3 sequence is 16 residues long. Germline CDR1 and CDR2: GEAIGNYY and EKD. J was trimmed by 4 bases and V by 3 bases; bases with no gene match: 10. For the CDR3, the DNA is TGTGCCTGTGACCCGCTTCCGGGGGATACGGTCGATAAACTCATCTTT. It codes for CACDPLPGDTVDKLIF.

This clone appeared a few times. The chain combines TRDV2 with TRDJ1; tentative D call: TRDD3 (5 bases). The CDR3 consists of 14 residues. Trimming removed 4 bases from V and 4 bases from J, with 15 bases in between. In germline, CDR1 is GEAIGNYY, CDR2 EKD. This chain's CDR3 is CACDHITGGDKLIF. Written as DNA, the CDR3 is TGTGCCTGTGATCATATTACTGGCGGCGATAAACTCATCTTT.

This sequence joins TRDV2 and TRDJ2, with TRDD3 matching 7 bases. The germline gives CDR1 GEAIGNYY, CDR2 EKD. V lost 0 bases, J lost 0 bases, and 6 bases stayed unmatched. The CDR3 has 17 residues. The CDR3 coding sequence is TGTGCCTGTGACACCGTGGATACGCGAGCTTTGACAGCACAACTCTTCTTT. Encoded protein: CACDTVDTRALTAQLFF.

Sample share makes this clone medium-sized (0.01 to 0.1%). The chain uses TRDV2 and TRDJ1, with D possibly TRDD3 on 6 matching bases. The CDR3 extends over 17 amino acids. V dropped 0 bases and J dropped 3 bases, with 19 bases sitting between them. Germline CDR1 reads GEAIGNYY; CDR2 reads EKD. CDR3 bases: TGTGCCTGTGACACCCTGGAATTGGCAGGGGGACCCGATAAACTCATCTTT. Translating gives CACDTLELAGGPDKLIF.

Comments on this clone: The junction shows a germline mismatch at one end, possibly a read error. This chain connects TRDV2 to TRDJ1; maybe TRDD3 (6 bases). No J gene is reported in TCRdb; it was inferred here by comparing the DNA with germline. The CDR3 length is 19 residues. The germline CDR1 and CDR2 sequences are GEAIGNYY and EKD. The CDR3 region is CAFDTGWSGETRSGKILIF. CDR3 sequence (DNA): TGTGCCTTTGACACCGGTTGGTCTGGGGAGACGAGGAGCGGTAAAATACTCATCTTT.

The J gene is uncalled and the V gene is TRDV2; the table names TRDD3, a call not compared with the DNA. CDR3 length: 17 amino acids. The germline V gene encodes CDR1 GEAIGNYY and CDR2 EKD. CDR3 sequence (DNA): TGTGCCTGTGACGATAGAATGGGGGAGAAAAGGTCCGATAAAATCATCTTT. It encodes CACDDRMGEKRSDKIIF.

There are a few counts of this clone. The chain has TRDV2 and TRDJ1, with D possibly being TRDD3 (5 bases). The CDR3 contains 17 residues. The germline V and J ends were trimmed by 4 bases and 1 base, with 21 bases remaining between them. The germline V gene has CDR1 GEAIGNYY and CDR2 EKD. As DNA, the CDR3 is TGTGCCTGTGATCCCCTCGGGTTCTCTGGGAGCACCGATAAACTCATCTTT. Translating it yields CACDPLGFSGSTDKLIF.

This clone was recorded a few times. This rearrangement joins TRDV2 to TRDJ1; 10 bases agree with TRDD3. The CDR3 has 18 residues. The J segment lost 2 bases and the V segment lost 0 bases, leaving 11 bases of the junction unmatched. The germline V gene has CDR1 GEAIGNYY and CDR2 EKD. CDR3 sequence: CACDTVGTGGSYTDKLIF. The DNA of the CDR3 is TGTGCCTGTGACACCGTGGGTACTGGGGGATCTTATACCGATAAACTCATCTTT.

V gene TRDV2 combines with J gene TRDJ3, with 11 bases matching TRDD3. Trimming cost V 3 bases and J 0 bases; bases outside gene matches: 9. The CDR3 is 20 amino acids. Germline V gives CDR1 GEAIGNYY, CDR2 EKD. This chain's CDR3 is CACDSYWGIASSWDTRQMFF. CDR3 nucleotide sequence: TGTGCCTGTGACTCGTACTGGGGGATAGCTTCCTCCTGGGACACCCGACAGATGTTTTTC.

Of note for this clone: Other DNA sequences in the same sample also yield this CDR3. V usage is TRDV2 and J usage is TRDJ3, with 9 bases fitting TRDD3. The V gene end was trimmed by 0 bases and the J gene end by 4 bases; junction bases not matched to a gene: 3. CDR1 GEAIGNYY and CDR2 EKD come from the germline V gene. There are 17 residues in the CDR3. CDR3 sequence: CACDTTGGAWDTRQMFF. The DNA of the CDR3 is TGTGCCTGTGACACCACTGGGGGAGCTTGGGACACCCGACAGATGTTTTTC.

This chain connects TRDV2 to TRDJ1, with 9 bases matching TRDD3. The CDR3 length is 17 residues. The junction had 11 bases not matched to a gene; V was cut back by 3 bases and J by 1 base. The germline V gene encodes CDR1 GEAIGNYY and CDR2 EKD. The CDR3: CACDPIGPGIRTDKLIF. In nucleotides, the CDR3 is TGTGCCTGTGACCCCATCGGCCCGGGGATACGCACCGATAAACTCATCTTT.

Only a few counts were recorded for this clone. The chain combines TRDV2 with TRDJ1; 8 bases align to TRDD3. The CDR3 contains 20 residues. Germline-derived CDR1 and CDR2 are GEAIGNYY and EKD. Unmatched junction bases numbered 17, after V lost 0 bases and J lost 0 bases. The CDR3, as DNA: TGTGCCTGTGACACCCTTCAGACTTTACTGGGGGTCCCGTACACCGATAAACTCATCTTT. Translating gives CACDTLQTLLGVPYTDKLIF.

This clone qualifies as medium-sized. Other DNA sequences in the sample encode the same CDR3. V usage is TRDV2 and J usage is TRDJ3; TRDD3 matches at 9 bases. The CDR3 totals 17 residues. J gave up 2 bases and V 2 bases, and 3 bases lay outside the gene matches. Germline CDR1 GEAIGNYY, CDR2 EKD. The CDR3 reads CACDSTGGPWDTRQMFF. The CDR3 DNA is TGTGCCTGTGACAGTACTGGGGGACCCTGGGACACCCGACAGATGTTTTTC.

This clone is medium-sized within its sample. Other DNA sequences from this sample encode an identical CDR3 as well. The chain employs TRDV2 and TRDJ1, with 13 bases fitting TRDD3. The CDR3 has 16 residues. Germline V gene lookup returns CDR1 GEAIGNYY and CDR2 EKD. V was pared by 2 bases and J by 1 base, with 3 bases of the junction left unmatched. The CDR3 spells CACDILGDTRTDKLIF. The DNA of the CDR3 is TGTGCCTGTGACATACTGGGGGATACGCGCACCGATAAACTCATCTTT.

Comment on this clone: The protein in this entry is translated from the DNA; at residue 5 it differs from the protein listed in TCRdb. V usage is TRDV2 and J usage is TRDJ1, with 7 bases lining up with TRDD3. The germline V gene has CDR1 GEAIGNYY and CDR2 EKD. This CDR3 contains 14 residues. V was clipped by 3 bases and J by 4 bases; unmatched bases: 7. This CDR3 is CACDPVGEVDKLIF. In DNA, the CDR3 is TGTGCCTGTGACCCCGTGGGGGAAGTCGATAAACTCATCTTT.

No call exists for the J gene, whereas the V gene is TRDV2; the listed D gene, TRDD3, was not tested against the DNA. The CDR3 covers 15 residues. Looked up from germline, CDR1 is GEAIGNYY and CDR2 is EKD. CDR3 coding DNA: TGTGCCTGTGACACAGTTGGGGGAGCACCCGATAAAATCATCTTT. Protein product: CACDTVGGAPDKIIF.

Although no V gene was called, TRDJ1 is the J gene; TRDD3 was called by the table and not checked on the DNA. The CDR3 covers 21 residues. CDR3 sequence: CACDSLPPPSTVCLWTDKLIF. CDR3 DNA sequence: TGTGCCTGTGACTCTCTACCTCCCCCCAGTACTGTGTGTTTATGGACCGATAAACTCATCTTT.

This clone was seen only a few times. The rearrangement links TRDV2 to TRDJ3; 9 positions match TRDD3. The CDR3 is 21 amino acids. Looked up from germline, CDR1 is GEAIGNYY and CDR2 is EKD. The junction had 11 bases not matched to a gene; V was cut back by 0 bases and J by 0 bases. The DNA for the CDR3 is TGTGCCTGTGACACCGGGGGACTGGGGGACCAGAGCTCCTGGGACACCCGACAGATGTTTTTC. Translation: CACDTGGLGDQSSWDTRQMFF.